The sequence of this T cell receptor beta chain was determined in a study of OX40 agonist ivuxolimab in advanced cancers. Across the study: The dose of intravenous ivuxolimab that patients received every 2 weeks ranged from 0.01 to 10 mg/kg. Recorded diagnoses for dose-escalation patients were hepatocellular carcinoma, melanoma, renal cell or head and neck cancer. Points from the study as a whole: Partial responders at 0.1-3.0 mg/kg had among the lowest clonal expansion.

Any history of autoimmune disease or systemic immunosuppression disqualified patients. The assay was immunoSEQ multiplex PCR, and TCRdb's table has in-frame clones only and misses some. This sample has 60,000 to 85,000 clones, with just under 90% found just once. The CDR3 has 11 residues. CDR1 is MNHEY, CDR2 SVGAGI, per germline. Trimming removed 7 bases at V and 5 bases at J, with 8 bases between. Remarks on this clone: What it binds is not known.

The chain combines TRBV6-5 with TRBJ1-2, with D uncertain. The material was CD4+ or CD8+ T cells sorted from blood, obtained in a trial of the OX40 agonist ivuxolimab. This receptor was obtained from an adult with an advanced solid tumor such as melanoma, head and neck, liver or kidney cancer. The CDR3 protein is CASTGGYGYTF. The CDR3, as DNA: TGTGCCAGCACAGGAGGGTATGGCTACACCTTC.